Listed below are T cell receptor beta chains from one sample, sequenced in a study of T cells in Graves' hyperthyroidism and ophthalmopathy. TCRdb used MiXCR to reprocess the multiplex PCR reads, holding one entry per CDR3 protein. Here the sample spans 300,000 to 400,000 distinct CDR3 sequences, over 15% being singletons. The sequencing input was blood. All receptors derive from a woman aged 50 to 65 with Graves' hyperthyroidism. Each CDR3 is given without its conserved first and last residue. Clone size is shown for a subset of rows, as once, few, many or a class of expanded clone.

10 | TRBJ1-6 | . | TRBV25-1 | ASREGNSPLH
13 | TRBJ2-5 | few | TRBV27 | ASSFGQLYQETQY
16 | TRBJ1-6 | few | TRBV6-1 | ASSEAGGVSRLYSPLH
12 | TRBJ2-3 | few | TRBV7-9 | ASSRGTEPYTQY
15 | TRBJ2-3 | few | TRBV27 | ASSRLAGGAMGDTQY
12 | TRBJ2-1 | many | TRBV27 | ASSRWESGNEQF
12 | TRBJ2-1 | few | TRBV27 | ASSLGFYPNEQF
11 | TRBJ1-2 | . | TRBV4-1 | ASSQLTGDGYT
13 | TRBJ2-4 | . | TRBV5-1 | ASSLDGTPENIQY
11 | TRBJ1-2 | . | TRBV6-1 | ASSPGTVYGYT
12 | TRBJ1-2 | few | TRBV28 | ASSLSDNNYGYT
13 | TRBJ1-1 | . | TRBV7-2 | ASSLSSGQGFWAF
14 | TRBJ1-1 | many | TRBV3-1 | ASSPRGQGVNTEAF
13 | TRBJ2-1 | many | TRBV11-2 | ASSLTSGGHNEQF
13 | TRBJ1-4 | few | TRBV19 | ASSPLGGTNEKLF